The next 25 T cell receptor beta chains were all read from a single sample in a study of memory CD4+ T cells and cytomegalovirus serostatus (dated by TCRdb to between 2017 and 2020). A FACSAria II was used to sort memory CD4+ T cells, defined as single viable CD3+CD4+CD8-CD45RO+ cells. Library construction relied on the immunoSEQ multiplex PCR assay. The source is immuneACCESS, and TCRdb retained only in-frame sequences with V and J called. Part of the clones is not carried over; for the studies checked, unresolved V genes explain less than half of this, and the remainder is unexplained. The sample records about 42,000 clones, around 78% of which are singletons. The top ten clones comprise roughly 0.6% of the sample. Sequencing was done on a sample of memory CD4+ T cells from blood. These receptors were taken from an adult in good health and CMV-seronegative.

This clone was counted between two and nine times. This chain links TRBV19 with TRBJ1-1; a weak D match, TRBD1 (5 bases). The CDR3 is made up of 14 amino acids. Germline-derived CDR1 and CDR2 are LNHDA and SQIVND (reference sequence). V lost 7 bases to trimming and J lost 2 bases, with 14 bases between them. This chain's CDR3 is CASNSAGGNTEAFF. The CDR3 DNA sequence: TGTGCCAGTAATTCGGCGGGGGGTAACACTGAAGCTTTCTTT.

The chain combines TRBV6-5 with TRBJ1-2; TRBD1 might be the D (5 bases). The CDR3 is 12 amino acids. Trimming removed 2 bases at V and 8 bases at J, with 9 bases between. CDR1 MNHEY and CDR2 SVGAGI come from the germline V gene. This CDR3 reads CASSYRGYGYTF. For the CDR3, the DNA is TGTGCCAGCAGTTACCGGGGGTACGGCTACACCTTC.

This clone was seen a handful of times. The rearrangement uses TRBV29-1 and TRBJ2-3, with D perhaps TRBD2 (6 bases). The CDR3 spans 12 residues. Germline CDR1 reads SQVTM; CDR2 reads ANQGSEA. V gave up 4 bases and J gave up 6 bases, with 11 bases separating them. In DNA, the CDR3 is TGCAGCGTTGTGGGGGACTTGGATACGCAGTATTTT. This encodes CSVVGDLDTQYF.

This chain uses TRBV18 with TRBJ2-3, with D perhaps matching TRBD1 (5 bases). Per the germline V gene, CDR1 is KGHSH and CDR2 is LQKENI. V was cut by 6 bases and J by 5 bases, with 12 bases left in between. The CDR3 is made up of 13 amino acids. The CDR3 nucleotides read TGTGCCAGCTCCCCCGTCCAGGGAGATACGCAGTATTTT. This gives the protein CASSPVQGDTQYF. The complete variable domain, with remaining parts taken from reference TRBV18 and TRBJ2-3, reads NAGVMQNPRHLVRRRGQEARLRCSPMKGHSHVYWYRQLPEEGLKFMVYLQKENIIDESGMPKERFSAEFPKEGPSILRIQQVVRGDSAAYFCASSPVQGDTQYFGPGTRLTVL.

The chain uses TRBV7-2 and TRBJ2-7; no reliable D call. Trimming stripped 4 bases from V and 7 bases from J, with 11 bases between. The V gene's germline CDR1 is SGHTA and CDR2 FQGNSA. The CDR3 extends over 12 amino acids. The CDR3 sequence is CASSYTWGEQYF. CDR3 nucleotides: TGTGCCAGCAGCTATACATGGGGTGAGCAGTACTTC. Supplemented by reference TRBV7-2 and TRBJ2-7, the full variable domain reads GAGVSQSPSNKVTEKGKDVELRCDPISGHTALYWYRQSLGQGLEFLIYFQGNSAPDKSGLPSDRFSAERTGGSVSTLTIQRTQQEDSAVYLCASSYTWGEQYFGPGTRLTVT.

This clone occurred a few times. The V call is TRBV6-6, the J call TRBJ2-2, with 10 positions matching TRBD1. J lost 7 bases, V lost 7 bases, and 9 bases had no gene match. This CDR3 comprises 15 residues. Germline values: CDR1 MNHNY, CDR2 SVGAGI (reference sequence). CDR3 sequence reads: CASNRDRGGGGELFF. The CDR3 DNA reads as TGTGCCAGCAATCGGGACAGGGGAGGAGGCGGGGAGCTGTTTTTT.

Here the CDR3 reads CASSLDTITDTQYF. The CDR3 coding sequence is TGTGCCAGCAGCTTGGACACGATAACAGATACGCAGTATTTT. V and J are TRBV7-9 and TRBJ2-3; the D gene is possibly TRBD1 (5 bases). Looked up from germline, CDR1 is SEHNR and CDR2 is FQNEAQ (reference sequence). The V and J ends lost 3 bases and 3 bases respectively, with 10 bases between them. The CDR3 spans 14 residues. Combining the CDR3 with reference TRBV7-9 and TRBJ2-3 gives the whole variable domain DTGVSQNPRHKITKRGQNVTFRCDPISEHNRLYWYRQTLGQGPEFLTYFQNEAQLEKSRLLSDRFSAERPKGSFSTLEIQRTEQGDSAMYLCASSLDTITDTQYFGPGTRLTVL.

The chain carries TRBV27 and TRBJ1-1; tentative D call: TRBD1 (5 bases). The V end lost 7 bases, the J end lost 5 bases, and 14 bases lay between the germline ends. This CDR3 has 13 amino acids. Germline CDR1 MNHEY, CDR2 SMNVEV (reference sequence). The DNA for the CDR3 is TGTGCCAGCATGGGCCAGGGTAAGACTGAAGCTTTCTTT. This encodes CASMGQGKTEAFF.

V is TRBV5-4 and J is TRBJ2-3; TRBD2 matches at 11 bases. Germline trimming cut 4 bases from V and 0 bases from J; bases unmatched to any gene: 7. There are 17 residues in the CDR3. CDR1 is SGHNT and CDR2 is YYREEE in the germline V gene (reference sequence). CDR3 DNA sequence: TGTGCCAGCAGCCGGGCTAGCGGGGGGCTCAGCACAGATACGCAGTATTTT. It is translated as CASSRASGGLSTDTQYF.

CDR3 coding DNA: TGTGCCAGCGGTAAAACAGGGGTATATGGCTACACCTTC. This codes for CASGKTGVYGYTF. This chain links TRBV27 with TRBJ1-2; 7 bases line up with TRBD1. The CDR3 spans 13 residues. Germline assignment: CDR1 MNHEY and CDR2 SMNVEV (reference sequence). V lost 8 bases, J lost 5 bases, and 8 bases stayed unmatched.

This chain uses TRBV19 with TRBJ1-1; D is ambiguous. V was shortened by 8 bases and J by 2 bases, with 12 bases between the two germline ends. CDR1 LNHDA and CDR2 SQIVND come from the germline V gene (reference sequence). There are 13 residues in the CDR3. The CDR3 region has the DNA TGTGCCAGTTATCAAGGCCCAAACACTGAAGCTTTCTTT. Translation: CASYQGPNTEAFF.

The chain carries TRBV5-4 and TRBJ2-1; 10 bases are a match to TRBD2. CDR1 SGHNT and CDR2 YYREEE come from the germline V gene (reference sequence). Trimming took 5 bases from V and 4 from J; bases not matched to a gene: 6. The CDR3 has 15 amino acids. The CDR3 sequence: CASSSLAGQYNEQFF. In DNA form, the CDR3 reads TGTGCCAGCAGTTCACTAGCGGGACAGTACAATGAGCAGTTCTTC.

V gene TRBV6-6 combines with J gene TRBJ2-5; D may be TRBD2 (5 bases). Matching the DNA end better, TRBJ2-7 makes the J call doubtful. This CDR3 has 15 residues. The V gene's germline CDR1 is MNHNY and CDR2 SVGAGI (reference sequence). In DNA, the CDR3 is TGTGCCAGCAGTTTCCCAGAGCGGAACTCCTACGAGCAGTACTTC. Translation: CASSFPERNSYEQYF.

J is TRBJ1-4 and V is TRBV10-1; D may be TRBD1 (5 bases). Germline CDR1 reads WNHNN; CDR2 reads SYGVQD (reference sequence). V lost 5 bases, J lost 8 bases, and 12 bases lay in between. The CDR3 is 13 residues long. The CDR3 bases are TGCGCCAGCAGTCGGGACGGTGGAGAAAAACTGTTTTTT. This translates into CASSRDGGEKLFF.

Only a few counts were recorded for this clone. The chain joins TRBV6-8 to TRBJ2-4, with TRBD2 matching over 13 bases. The CDR3 covers 18 residues. Germline-derived CDR1 and CDR2 are MNHGY and SAAAGT. V lost 6 bases and J lost 1; bases outside the gene matches: 9. The CDR3 DNA reads TGTGCCAGCAGAACTAGCGGGGGGGCACCATTGGCCAAAAACATTCAGTACTTC. It is translated as CASRTSGGAPLAKNIQYF.

The chain links TRBV14 to TRBJ1-2; unclear D gene. CDR1 SGHDN and CDR2 FVKESK come from the germline V gene. Trimming took off 1 base at V and 0 bases at J, with 6 bases between the two ends. The CDR3 length is 14 residues. CDR3 in amino acids: CASSQASANYGYTF. The DNA of the CDR3 is TGTGCCAGCAGCCAAGCGTCGGCTAACTATGGCTACACCTTC.

This sequence joins TRBV7-9 and TRBJ2-1; 8 bases line up with TRBD1. Germline CDR1 reads SEHNR; CDR2 reads FQNEAQ (reference sequence). The CDR3 contains 14 residues. Trimming took 5 bases from V and 9 from J; bases not matched to a gene: 9. DNA for the CDR3: TGTGCCAGCAGCCCTGGACAGGGCGAGGGTGAGCAGTTCTTC. This translates into CASSPGQGEGEQFF. Using reference TRBV7-9 and TRBJ2-1 for the parts outside the CDR3, the full variable domain is DTGVSQNPRHKITKRGQNVTFRCDPISEHNRLYWYRQTLGQGPEFLTYFQNEAQLEKSRLLSDRFSAERPKGSFSTLEIQRTEQGDSAMYLCASSPGQGEGEQFFGPGTRLTVL.

V usage is TRBV5-1 and J usage is TRBJ2-7; the match to TRBD1 covers 7 bases. V shed 1 base and J 0 bases; nucleotides not matched to a gene: 4. CDR3 length: 15 residues. The germline CDR1 and CDR2 sequences are SGHRS and YFSETQ. The CDR3 nucleotides read TGCGCCAGCAGCTTGCGAGGGGGCGTCTCCTACGAGCAGTACTTC. Its protein product is CASSLRGGVSYEQYF.

The chain combines TRBV5-6 with TRBJ2-2; unclear D gene. Germline V gene data show CDR1 as SGHDT and CDR2 as YYEEEE. This CDR3 region has 15 residues. Trimming stripped 1 base from V and 3 bases from J, with 10 bases between. The CDR3 region is CASSLSFGYTGELFF. CDR3 DNA: TGTGCCAGCAGCTTGAGTTTCGGTTACACCGGGGAGCTGTTTTTT.

The chain recombines TRBV11-2 with TRBJ1-1, with 7 bases fitting TRBD1. CDR1 and CDR2 from the germline V gene are SGHAT and FQNNGV. This CDR3 contains 15 residues. Trimming removed 1 base from V and 3 bases from J; junction bases left unmatched: 5. CDR3 bases: TGTGCCAGCAGCTTAGTCAACAGGGGTGACACTGAAGCTTTCTTT. This gives the protein CASSLVNRGDTEAFF.

The CDR3 protein is CASSLWFDRGNTIYF. DNA of the CDR3: TGTGCCAGCAGCTTATGGTTTGACAGGGGAAACACCATATATTTT. The chain carries TRBV7-9 and TRBJ1-3; D perhaps matches TRBD1 (6 bases). Germline CDR1 reads SEHNR; CDR2 reads FQNEAQ (reference sequence). V was pared by 2 bases and J by 4 bases, with 12 bases between. CDR3 length equals 15 residues.

This clone was detected only a few times. The rearrangement links TRBV10-2 to TRBJ1-1; maybe TRBD1 (6 bases). Trimming took 7 bases from V and 1 from J, leaving 10 bases between them. Germline CDR1 WSHSY, CDR2 SAAADI. The CDR3 runs 13 residues. The CDR3 region has the DNA TGCGCCAGCAAGGACAGTGGGAACACTGAAGCTTTCTTT. It encodes CASKDSGNTEAFF.

The chain is built from TRBV6-1 and TRBJ1-2; D unresolved. The CDR3 sequence is 19 residues long. The V end lost 2 bases, the J end lost 4 bases, and 26 bases lay between the germline ends. Germline CDR1 reads MNHNS; CDR2 reads SASEGT. The CDR3 spells CASSESAISKGVAPYGYTF. In DNA form, the CDR3 reads TGTGCCAGCAGTGAAAGCGCCATCTCTAAGGGTGTAGCCCCCTATGGCTACACCTTC.

Comment on this clone: The junction departs from germline at one end; a sequencing error may be responsible. In DNA, the CDR3 is TGTGCCCCCAGCCCAGGCTACACCTTC. It specifies CAPSPGYTF. The rearrangement uses TRBV15 and TRBJ1-2; no clear D. Germline CDR1 reads LNHNV; CDR2 reads YYDKDF (reference sequence). This CDR3 has 9 amino acids.

In its sample, this clone was seen a few times. The CDR3, as DNA: TGTGCCAGCAGCCGCCCTGAAGCTTTCTTT. It codes for CASSRPEAFF. J is TRBJ1-1 and V is TRBV11-3, with D hard to call. Germline V CDR1 and CDR2: SGHNT, YENEEA. V lost 5 bases and J 6 bases, leaving 4 bases between the germline ends. The CDR3 is 10 amino acids. Supplemented by reference TRBV11-3 and TRBJ1-1, the full variable domain reads EAGVVQSPRYKIIEKKQPVAFWCNPISGHNTLYWYLQNLGQGPELLIRYENEEAVDDSQLPKDRFSAERLKGVDSTLKIQPAELGDSAVYLCASSRPEAFFGQGTRLTVV.